This T cell receptor (beta chain) was recovered during a study of T cell changes during pregnancy in multiple sclerosis. The method was immunoSEQ multiplex PCR; TCRdb's version includes in-frame clones alone and lacks a portion of them. This sample yields roughly 69,000 clones, of which 92% are seen a single time; more than 1.4% belongs to the top ten. CDR1 LNHDA and CDR2 SQIVND come from the germline V gene (reference sequence). The CDR3 consists of 16 residues. Deletions cut 3 bases from V and 1 base from J, with 13 bases between. This sequence originates from a female donor with multiple sclerosis, enrolled in a pregnancy study. The material was peripheral blood, obtained after pregnancy. The chain combines TRBV19 with TRBJ2-4, with TRBD2 as a possible D gene (5 bases). For the CDR3, the DNA is TGTGCCAGTAGTATCCCGACTATCCCGGCCAAAAACATTCAGTACTTC. Translated, it gives CASSIPTIPAKNIQYF.